Below, 24 T cell receptor beta chains from the same sample are listed, as sequenced in a study of cytotoxic CD8 clonotypes in ibrutinib-treated CLL. The assay was immunoSEQ multiplex PCR, and TCRdb's table has in-frame clones only and misses some. The table has 150,000 or so clones, roughly 80% seen once. The sequences come from PBMCs, collected after 24 months of ibrutinib treatment. These receptors were collected from a human donor with chronic lymphocytic leukemia.

The V call is TRBV30, the J call TRBJ1-6, with D perhaps matching TRBD1 (5 bases). V lost 8 bases, J lost 0 bases, and 17 bases lay in between. The CDR3 has 16 residues. The V gene's germline CDR1 is GTSNPN and CDR2 SVGIG (reference sequence). CDR3 in amino acids: CAGGGAPSSYNSPLHF. The CDR3 DNA reads TGTGCCGGGGGAGGGGCCCCCAGCTCCTATAATTCACCCCTCCACTTT.

The chain joins TRBV28 to TRBJ1-4; 8 bases are shared with TRBD1. V lost 2 bases, J lost 8 bases, and 7 bases stayed unmatched. The CDR3 spans 15 residues. CDR1 is MDHEN, CDR2 SYDVKM, per germline. The CDR3 nucleotides read TGTGCCAGCAGTTTAAACAGGGGGGTTAGGGAAAAACTGTTTTTT. Protein: CASSLNRGVREKLFF.

The rearrangement links TRBV25-1 to TRBJ2-1; D is possibly TRBD1 or TRBD2 (5 bases each). Germline V CDR1 and CDR2: MGHDK, SYGVNS. The CDR3 spans 13 residues. Trimming left V 8 bases short and J 2 bases short, with 10 bases between. DNA for the CDR3: TGTGCCAGCCGGGACCGAACCTACAATGAGCAGTTCTTC. Protein product: CASRDRTYNEQFF.

The chain joins TRBV4-3 to TRBJ2-5, with 7 bases aligning to TRBD2. The length of the CDR3 is 15 residues. The germline V gene encodes CDR1 LGHNA and CDR2 YSLEER. V lost 4 bases and J lost 1; bases outside the gene matches: 6. The CDR3 is CASSRGGSIQETQYF. The CDR3 coding sequence is TGCGCCAGCAGCCGGGGAGGGTCGATCCAAGAGACCCAGTACTTC.

The chain combines TRBV12-5 with TRBJ1-4, with D possibly being TRBD1 (5 bases). Trimming cost V 10 bases and J 0 bases, with 30 bases left between them. The germline V gene encodes CDR1 LGHNT and CDR2 FRNRAP. The CDR3 contains 20 residues. The CDR3 coding sequence is TGTGCTATGGGTAAGATGTCGGCAGGGTCCCCTTATGCAACTAATGAAAAACTGTTTTTT. This translates into CAMGKMSAGSPYATNEKLFF.

The chain couples TRBV28 to TRBJ1-2; 12 bases agree with TRBD1. J lost 4 bases, V lost 4 bases, and 7 bases had no gene match. The CDR3 runs 16 residues. Per germline, CDR1 MDHEN and CDR2 SYDVKM. The CDR3 DNA follows: TGTGCCAGCAGTTCCCCCGGGACAGGGGGCGCCTATGGCTACACCTTC. This translates into CASSSPGTGGAYGYTF.

The chain is built from TRBV5-1 and TRBJ2-3, with D hard to call. V was clipped by 6 bases and J by 1 base, with 21 bases between them. CDR1 SGHRS and CDR2 YFSETQ come from the germline V gene. The CDR3 has 17 residues. The CDR3 DNA reads TGCGCCAGCACCCCCCTAGTCCGAGCGATTGGCACAGATACGCAGTATTTT. Translating gives CASTPLVRAIGTDTQYF.

This clone has a single count. The chain uses TRBV7-3 and TRBJ1-1; D unclear. Germline lookup yields CDR1 SGHTA and CDR2 FQGTGA. The V end was cut by 5 bases, the J end by 4 bases, with 11 bases between. The CDR3 length is 13 residues. The CDR3 here is CASSQPGSTEAFF. The CDR3 coding sequence is TGTGCCAGCAGCCAACCGGGGAGCACTGAAGCTTTCTTT.

Notes on this clone: One end of the junction is discordant with germline, which a read error may explain. This rearrangement joins TRBV11-2 to TRBJ1-4, with D unresolved. The germline gives CDR1 SGHAT, CDR2 FQNNGV. The CDR3 extends over 11 amino acids. This chain's CDR3 is CASSSTQIASF. In DNA form, the CDR3 reads TGTGCCAGCAGCTCCACCCAAATCGCCAGTTTT.

J is TRBJ2-7 and V is TRBV4-3; 10 nucleotides agree with TRBD2. This CDR3 comprises 16 residues. Germline CDR1 and CDR2: LGHNA and YSLEER. V lost 0 bases to trimming and J lost 7 bases; unmatched junction nucleotides: 9. Here the CDR3 DNA reads TGCGCCAGCAGCCAAGACGGTAGCGGGAGGTTGGGGGAGCAGTACTTC. Its translation: CASSQDGSGRLGEQYF.

The chain uses TRBV29-1 and TRBJ2-5, with a tentative D call TRBD2 (5 bases). V lost 4 bases and J 2 bases, leaving 11 bases between the germline ends. Germline CDR1 SQVTM, CDR2 ANQGSEA. The CDR3 consists of 13 residues. CDR3: CSVVVSGQETQYF. The CDR3 DNA reads as TGCAGCGTTGTGGTGTCGGGGCAAGAGACCCAGTACTTC.

V gene TRBV4-1 combines with J gene TRBJ1-1, with D possibly being TRBD1 (6 bases). Germline V gene data show CDR1 as MGHRA and CDR2 as YSYEKL. The CDR3 totals 16 residues. V lost 2 bases, J lost 5 bases, and 18 bases lay in between. CDR3 in DNA: TGCGCCAGCAGCCAACAATACAGGGTAGTGGGGACTGAAGCTTTCTTT. Translated, it gives CASSQQYRVVGTEAFF.

V and J are TRBV5-6 and TRBJ1-2; 11 bases line up with TRBD1. V shed 0 bases and J 8 bases; nucleotides not matched to a gene: 9. CDR1 and CDR2 from the germline V gene are SGHDT and YYEEEE. CDR3 length: 16 amino acids. The CDR3 coding sequence is TGTGCCAGCAGCTTGGTGTCCGGACAGGGGGCGCAGGGCTACACCTTC. Protein sequence: CASSLVSGQGAQGYTF.

The chain is built from TRBV2 and TRBJ2-5, with TRBD1 matching over 9 bases. The DNA end lines up better with TRBJ2-7; the J call may be wrong. The germline CDR1 and CDR2 sequences are SNHLY and FYNNEI. This CDR3 is built from 16 residues. CDR3 amino acids: CASSPYGQGSSYEQYF. CDR3 sequence (DNA): TGTGCCAGCAGTCCCTATGGACAGGGGAGCTCCTACGAGCAGTACTTC.

This chain joins TRBV4-1 and TRBJ1-1; D is unclear. V lost 1 base and J lost 5, with 26 bases in between. CDR1 and CDR2 (germline): MGHRA, YSYEKL. The CDR3 loop spans 19 amino acids. The CDR3 is CASSQGSLREGVMGTEAFF. The CDR3 DNA follows: TGCGCCAGCAGCCAAGGTTCCTTACGGGAGGGCGTGATGGGGACTGAAGCTTTCTTT.

This sequence joins TRBV13 and TRBJ1-2, with D perhaps TRBD1 (5 bases). Trimming pared 3 bases from V and 8 bases from J, leaving 19 bases between. Germline CDR1 and CDR2: PRHDT and FYEKMQ (reference sequence). The CDR3 loop spans 15 amino acids. The CDR3 sequence is CASSFAGRRTLGYTF. CDR3 bases: TGTGCCAGCAGCTTCGCGGGACGACGTACTTTAGGCTACACCTTC.

The chain is built from TRBV27 and TRBJ2-3; 7 bases map to TRBD2. The germline V gene has CDR1 MNHEY and CDR2 SMNVEV (reference sequence). With 5 bases clipped from V and 4 bases from J, the junction kept 15 bases outside the gene matches. The CDR3 runs 17 residues. This CDR3 is CASSTPRAGAGPDTQYF. DNA of the CDR3: TGTGCCAGCAGTACCCCTCGGGCGGGAGCGGGCCCAGATACGCAGTATTTT.

In this sample, this clone turned up many times. The rearrangement uses TRBV2 and TRBJ1-2, with D perhaps matching TRBD1 (5 bases). From germline, CDR1 is SNHLY and CDR2 FYNNEI. The length of the CDR3 is 13 residues. V lost 6 bases, J lost 5 bases, and 13 bases lay in between. In nucleotides, the CDR3 is TGTGCCAGCAGCGGGGGGTCAGGGTATGGCTACACCTTC. Translated: CASSGGSGYGYTF.

This clone came up a few times. The rearrangement links TRBV18 to TRBJ2-7, with TRBD2 matching over 15 bases. Germline CDR1 KGHSH, CDR2 LQKENI. With 3 bases clipped from V and 3 bases from J, the junction kept 6 bases outside the gene matches. This CDR3 is 17 amino acids long. The CDR3 loop reads CASSPPGLAGGIYEQYF. In DNA, the CDR3 is TGTGCCAGCTCACCGCCGGGACTAGCGGGAGGCATCTACGAGCAGTACTTC.

This clone was seen only a few times. The chain joins TRBV27 to TRBJ1-2; no clear D. In germline, CDR1 is MNHEY, CDR2 SMNVEV (reference sequence). This CDR3 has 15 residues. V lost 2 bases and J lost 5, with 15 bases in between. CDR3 region: CASSLLADSGYGYTF. CDR3 DNA sequence: TGTGCCAGCAGTTTACTCGCAGATTCGGGGTATGGCTACACCTTC.

The chain has TRBV6-5 and TRBJ1-2; the D is unclear. The V gene lost 0 bases and the J gene lost 0 bases, with 5 bases spanning the gap. CDR1 and CDR2 from the germline V gene are MNHEY and SVGAGI. This CDR3 has 14 residues. The CDR3: CASSYSTTNYGYTF. In nucleotides, the CDR3 is TGTGCCAGCAGTTACTCGACAACTAACTATGGCTACACCTTC.

V gene TRBV9 combines with J gene TRBJ2-1; no clear D. V was clipped by 3 bases and J by 6 bases, with 4 bases between them. Germline V gene lookup returns CDR1 SGDLS and CDR2 YYNGEE. The length of the CDR3 is 11 residues. The CDR3 DNA is TGTGCCAGCAGCGCATCCAATGAGCAGTTCTTC. Encoded protein: CASSASNEQFF.

The chain is built from TRBV10-1 and TRBJ1-2; 12 positions agree with TRBD1. CDR3 length equals 16 residues. Germline CDR1 WNHNN, CDR2 SYGVQD (reference sequence). With 0 bases clipped from V and 7 bases from J, the junction kept 6 bases outside the gene matches. In nucleotides, the CDR3 is TGCGCCAGCAGTGAGTCACCCGGGACAGGGGGCTCTGGCTACACCTTC. Amino acid sequence: CASSESPGTGGSGYTF.

The chain combines TRBV2 with TRBJ2-7, with D perhaps TRBD2 (6 bases). The length of the CDR3 is 14 residues. V lost 4 bases and J lost 7, with 17 bases in between. The germline V gene encodes CDR1 SNHLY and CDR2 FYNNEI. The CDR3 coding sequence is TGTGCCAGCAGTGGATGGCGGGAAGGAAGGGAGCAGTACTTC. Its protein is CASSGWREGREQYF.